A selection of T cell receptor beta chains follows, all from one sample in a study of blood T cell repertoires in COVID-19. TCRdb's copy holds only in-frame clones and misses some; the assay was immunoSEQ multiplex PCR. This table holds some 230,000 clones, roughly nine tenths found once. Sequences were obtained from PBMCs or T cells enriched from blood (not recorded which). The receptors originated from a woman between 18 and 30 years old in a cohort exposed to, infected with or recovered from COVID-19 (not recorded which). Each CDR3 is given with its conserved first and last residue. Fields, in order: V gene, D gene, clone size, CDR3 length, J gene, CDR3 DNA, CDR3 protein. A D gene is named only where the DNA matches it firmly. Expanded clones are given a class, and other clones once, few, many or no size at all.

TRBV7-9	TRBD1	NA	16	TRBJ1-2	TGTGCCAGCAGCCTTGGGACAGGGGGCGATCACTATGGCTACACCTTC	CASSLGTGGDHYGYTF
TRBV2	NA	NA	12	TRBJ1-1	TGTGCCAGCAGTGTACGGGGGACTGAAGCTTTCTTT	CASSVRGTEAFF
TRBV9	NA	NA	15	TRBJ2-1	TGTGCCAGCAGCGTAGTATTAGCGGAGTACAATGAGCAGTTCTTC	CASSVVLAEYNEQFF
TRBV6-6	TRBD1	NA	15	TRBJ1-6	TGTGCCAGCAGTTACTCGAGACAGGGAACTTCACCCCTCCACTTT	CASSYSRQGTSPLHF
TRBV6-6	NA	NA	14	TRBJ2-1	TGTGCCAGCAGTTACGCACAGTGGGACAATGAGCAGTTCTTC	CASSYAQWDNEQFF
TRBV9	NA	NA	13	TRBJ2-5	TGTGCCAGCAGCGGGACAGTTCAAGAGACCCAGTACTTC	CASSGTVQETQYF
TRBV19	TRBD1	NA	13	TRBJ1-2	TGTGCCAGTAGCCGGGACAGGGGCTATGGCTACACCTTC	CASSRDRGYGYTF
TRBV7-2	TRBD1	once	15	TRBJ1-1	TGTGCCAGCAGCTTAATGGGACAGGGAAACACTGAAGCTTTCTTT	CASSLMGQGNTEAFF
TRBV2	TRBD1	once	14	TRBJ1-2	TGTGCCAGCAGTGAGGGGACAGGGGGTTGGAGCTACACCTTC	CASSEGTGGWSYTF
TRBV11-2	TRBD2	NA	14	TRBJ2-1	TGTGCCAGCAGCTTGAGGACTAGCGGGGGGGCCCTGTTCTTC	CASSLRTSGGALFF
TRBV2	NA	few	15	TRBJ2-1	TGTGCCAGCAGTGAAGACAGGGTCGCCTACAATGAGCAGTTCTTC	CASSEDRVAYNEQFF
TRBV7-9	NA	NA	16	TRBJ1-4	TGTGCCAGCAGCTTAAAGCGCATCGGAGAGATTGAAAAACTGTTTTTT	CASSLKRIGEIEKLFF
TRBV7-8	TRBD1	NA	17	TRBJ2-2	TGTGCCAGCAGCTCCAGCCGGGACAGGGGGTTCACCGGGGAGCTGTTTTTT	CASSSSRDRGFTGELFF
TRBV5-5	TRBD2	NA	15	TRBJ2-3	TGTGCCAGCAGCACCGGGACTAGCGGGACAGATACGCAGTATTTT	CASSTGTSGTDTQYF
TRBV5-8	NA	NA	13	TRBJ2-5	TGTGCCAGCAGCTTGGACCAGAAAGAGACCCAGTACTTC	CASSLDQKETQYF
TRBV6-1	NA	NA	14	TRBJ2-7	TGTGCCAGCAGTGAACGGGATGGCTCCTACGAGCAGTACTTC	CASSERDGSYEQYF
TRBV28	NA	NA	14	TRBJ1-1	TGTGCCAGCACCTTAGGGGGACCCCTAAGGGGAGCTTTCTTT	CASTLGGPLRGAFF
TRBV5-6	NA	NA	13	TRBJ1-2	TGTGCCAGCAGCCCAGACGGAGACTATGGCTACACCTTC	CASSPDGDYGYTF
TRBV3-1/TRBV3-2	NA	NA	13	TRBJ2-5	TGTGCCAGCAGCCATGCGTACCAAGAGACCCAGTACTTC	CASSHAYQETQYF
TRBV29-1	TRBD2	once	15	TRBJ2-1	TGCAGCGTTGAAAATCTAGCGGGAGGCTACAATGAGCAGTTCTTC	CSVENLAGGYNEQFF
TRBV11-2	NA	NA	16	TRBJ1-1	TGTGCCAGCAGCTCCCGGGAACAGGGCGGCAAAACTGAAGCTTTCTTT	CASSSREQGGKTEAFF
TRBV5-4	NA	NA	13	TRBJ1-1	TGTGCCAGCAGCTTGGCGGCAGGCGATGAAGCTTTCTTT	CASSLAAGDEAFF
TRBV7-2	NA	NA	14	TRBJ1-2	TGTGCCAGCAGCCCTTGGGGGGGGGCGCGGGGCTACACCTTC	CASSPWGGARGYTF
TRBV11-3	NA	NA	12	TRBJ2-2	TGTGCCAGCAGCTCACTCGCAGGGGAGCTGTTTTTT	CASSSLAGELFF
TRBV7-8	TRBD2	NA	18	TRBJ2-3	TGTGCCAGCAGCTTAGTAGCGGGAGGGCCTAGTCCACCAGATACGCAGTATTTT	CASSLVAGGPSPPDTQYF
TRBV25-1	NA	NA	13	TRBJ2-4	TGTGCCAGCAGTGAAGCACTTAAAAACATTCAGTACTTC	CASSEALKNIQYF
TRBV9	NA	once	14	TRBJ1-6	TGTGCCAGCAGCGTGGACTACGGAAATTCACCCCTCCACTTT	CASSVDYGNSPLHF
TRBV5-1	TRBD2	NA	16	TRBJ2-3	TGCGCCAGCAGGTCTGGACTAGCGGGGCCCACAGATACGCAGTATTTT	CASRSGLAGPTDTQYF
TRBV2	TRBD2	NA	17	TRBJ2-7	TGTGCCAGCAGTCATCCCACTAGCGGGAGGAACACCTACGAGCAGTACTTC	CASSHPTSGRNTYEQYF
TRBV2	TRBD1	NA	13	TRBJ1-6	TGTGTCGGCGGTACAGGGGGGGTTTCACCCCTCCACTTT	CVGGTGGVSPLHF
TRBV5-1	TRBD1	NA	15	TRBJ1-1	TGCGCCAGCAGCGAGGGGACAGGGGCGAACACTGAAGCTTTCTTT	CASSEGTGANTEAFF
TRBV18	TRBD1	NA	16	TRBJ1-4	TGTGCCAGCTCACAAACCGCAGGGGGCGTTCGTGAAAAACTGTTTTTT	CASSQTAGGVREKLFF
TRBV19	TRBD2	NA	16	TRBJ2-2	TGTGCCAGTAGTCCGAGACTAGCGGGAGTCACCGGGGAGCTGTTTTTT	CASSPRLAGVTGELFF
TRBV9	TRBD1	once	15	TRBJ1-5	TGTGCCAGCAGCGTAGACGGCGGACAGGGTCAGCCCCAGCATTTT	CASSVDGGQGQPQHF
TRBV7-7	NA	NA	13	TRBJ2-2	TGTGCTAGCAGCCTTGTCGACACCGGGGAGCTGTTTTTT	CASSLVDTGELFF
TRBV27	NA	NA	15	TRBJ2-1	TGTGCCAGCAGTACCTTAGGCGGGATGGGAAATGAGCAGTTCTTC	CASSTLGGMGNEQFF
TRBV30	NA	NA	13	TRBJ1-1	TGTGCCTGGAGTACAGGGTGGGGGACTGAAGCTTTCTTT	CAWSTGWGTEAFF
TRBV25-1	TRBD1	NA	15	TRBJ1-2	TGTGCCAGCTTTCCGCCCCCGGGACAGGGGGATGGCTACACCTTC	CASFPPPGQGDGYTF
TRBV7-7	TRBD1	NA	15	TRBJ2-2	TGTGCTAGCAGCTTAGGGACAGGGAACACCGGGGAGCTGTTTTTT	CASSLGTGNTGELFF
TRBV2	NA	NA	14	TRBJ2-7	TGTGCCAGCAGTGTGTGGGCGAGCTCCTACGAGCAGTACTTC	CASSVWASSYEQYF
TRBV5-6	NA	NA	16	TRBJ2-3	TGTGCCAGCAGCTTGCCCGGACACAGGATAACAGATACGCAGTATTTT	CASSLPGHRITDTQYF
TRBV6-5	NA	NA	13	TRBJ1-2	TGTGCCAGCAGAAATACAAGAAGCTATGGCTACACCTTC	CASRNTRSYGYTF
TRBV15	TRBD1	NA	14	TRBJ2-7	TGTGCCACCGGCAAGGTCTCTGAGACAGGGGAGCAGTACTTC	CATGKVSETGEQYF
TRBV28	TRBD1	NA	15	TRBJ1-1	TGTGCCAGCAGTTTATCTAGGGGGCGCCTTACTGAAGCTTTCTTT	CASSLSRGRLTEAFF
TRBV5-1	TRBD2	NA	15	TRBJ2-1	TGCGCCAGCAGCACCTTAGCGGGGGGGAACAATGAGCAGTTCTTC	CASSTLAGGNNEQFF
TRBV7-6	NA	NA	16	TRBJ2-1	TGTGCCAGCAGCACCCGACTAGGGGGAGGGGACAATGAGCAGTTCTTC	CASSTRLGGGDNEQFF
TRBV14	TRBD2	NA	16	TRBJ2-1	TGTGCCAGCAGCCACCTACTAGCGGACTCCTACAATGAGCAGTTCTTC	CASSHLLADSYNEQFF
TRBV6-1	NA	NA	15	TRBJ2-3	TGTGCCAGCAGTGAAGTGGCAGTCGGGGTGGATACGCAGTATTTT	CASSEVAVGVDTQYF
TRBV9	TRBD1	NA	15	TRBJ1-2	TGTGCCAGCAGGGGACAGGAGACCTCTAACTATGGCTACACCTTC	CASRGQETSNYGYTF